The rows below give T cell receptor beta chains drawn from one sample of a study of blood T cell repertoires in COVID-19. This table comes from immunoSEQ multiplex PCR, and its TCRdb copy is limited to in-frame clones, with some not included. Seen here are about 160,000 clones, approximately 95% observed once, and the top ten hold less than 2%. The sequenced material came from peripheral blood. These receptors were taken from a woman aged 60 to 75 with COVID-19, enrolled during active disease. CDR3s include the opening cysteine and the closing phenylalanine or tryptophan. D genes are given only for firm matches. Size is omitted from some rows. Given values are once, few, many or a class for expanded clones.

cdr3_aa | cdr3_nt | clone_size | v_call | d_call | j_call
CASRLQGGVSEQYF | TGCGCCAGCCGACTACAGGGAGGGGTCTCCGAGCAGTACTTC | - | TRBV5-1 | - | TRBJ2-7
CSASRSDDYGYTF | TGCAGTGCTAGTAGATCAGATGACTATGGCTACACCTTC | - | TRBV20-1 | - | TRBJ1-2
CASSLTSDQPQHF | TGTGCCAGCAGCTTAACTTCCGATCAGCCCCAGCATTTT | once | TRBV7-3 | - | TRBJ1-5
CAISDRGSDQPQHF | TGTGCCATCAGTGACAGGGGTTCCGATCAGCCCCAGCATTTT | - | TRBV10-3 | - | TRBJ1-5
CAIQLEAGETDTQYF | TGTGCCATCCAGCTAGAGGCAGGGGAGACAGATACGCAGTATTTT | - | TRBV2 | - | TRBJ2-3
CASSSSGETEAFF | TGTGCCAGCAGTTCCTCAGGGGAGACTGAAGCTTTCTTT | - | TRBV12-3/TRBV12-4 | - | TRBJ1-1
CASSLLAGGQTGELFF | TGTGCCAGCAGCTTACTAGCGGGGGGTCAAACCGGGGAGCTGTTTTTT | - | TRBV11-2 | TRBD2 | TRBJ2-2
CATGTHNSPLHF | TGTGCCACCGGGACACATAATTCACCCCTCCACTTT | - | TRBV19 | - | TRBJ1-6
CASSPPGTGGGEQYF | TGTGCCAGCAGCCCCCCCGGGACAGGGGGCGGCGAGCAGTACTTC | - | TRBV4-2 | TRBD1 | TRBJ2-7
CASSLQGATEAFF | TGTGCCAGTAGTCTTCAGGGGGCGACTGAAGCTTTCTTT | - | TRBV19 | TRBD1 | TRBJ1-1
CASSPSGQGYEQYF | TGTGCCAGCAGCCCTTCGGGACAGGGATACGAGCAGTACTTC | - | TRBV5-5 | TRBD1 | TRBJ2-7
CASSRGQQTNYGYTF | TGTGCCAGCAGTAGGGGACAGCAAACGAACTATGGCTACACCTTC | - | TRBV6-5 | TRBD1 | TRBJ1-2
CASSDNREDEKLFF | TGTGCCAGCAGTGACAATAGGGAGGATGAAAAACTGTTTTTT | - | TRBV25-1 | - | TRBJ1-4
CASSPGAAGGHYNEQFF | TGTGCCAGCAGCCCGGGGGCAGCGGGGGGCCATTACAATGAGCAGTTCTTC | - | TRBV11-3 | TRBD2 | TRBJ2-1
CAWSVGQYGYTF | TGTGCCTGGAGTGTGGGACAGTATGGCTACACCTTC | - | TRBV30 | TRBD1 | TRBJ1-2
CASRSERGSYNEQFF | TGTGCCAGCAGGAGTGAGCGGGGCTCCTACAATGAGCAGTTCTTC | - | TRBV4-2 | TRBD2 | TRBJ2-1
CASSRDRATISNQPQHF | TGTGCCAGCTCACGGGACAGGGCGACAATTAGCAATCAGCCCCAGCATTTT | - | TRBV18 | TRBD1 | TRBJ1-5
CASSLDSNEQFF | TGTGCCAGCAGCTTGGATTCAAATGAGCAGTTCTTC | - | TRBV5-5 | - | TRBJ2-1
CASSAQGFMNTEAFF | TGTGCCAGTAGTGCACAGGGGTTCATGAACACTGAAGCTTTCTTT | - | TRBV19 | TRBD1 | TRBJ1-1
CASSHYSGEQYF | TGTGCCAGCAGCCATTACTCGGGCGAGCAGTACTTC | - | TRBV11-2 | - | TRBJ2-7